The sequence of this TCR beta chain was determined in a study of CD8 T cells in ankylosing spondylitis (dated by TCRdb to the late 2010s). For the wider study: To find TCR variants linked to disease, the study profiled T cell receptor beta repertoires in ankylosing spondylitis patients and healthy donors. The full study cohort comprised about 23 ankylosing spondylitis patients and around 100 healthy donors. Samples of peripheral blood were taken, and for ankylosing spondylitis patients, synovial fluid was collected as well.

Comments on this clonotype: Its antigen is currently not known. Per-nucleotide qualities are absent, and no much larger clonotype sits a single base away.

Results and caveats for the whole study, not just this receptor: In peripheral blood, the disease-linked clones were found at relatively low frequencies and had a CD8+ phenotype. The disease-linked clones were reported to be significantly enriched in matched synovial fluid samples from ankylosing spondylitis patients. Blood from ankylosing spondylitis patients appeared to be characterized by a TCR beta motif made up of under 10 highly homologous amino acid variants. Some of the motif variants had been reported before in the synovial fluid and blood of reactive arthritis patients, a finding that suggests common disease-initiation mechanisms.

V is reduced by 7 bases and J by 3 bases, leaving a spacing of 12 bases between them. Taken from the germline V gene, the CDR1 and CDR2 loops are ENHRY and SYGVKD. The CDR3 contains 13 residues, cysteine and phenylalanine counted. Of all the DNA, just the CDR3 is kept, 39 bases in frame from base 1. For sequencing, an Illumina HiSeq 2500 was employed. Quantitative 5'-RACE with molecular barcodes was the method used to prepare the TCR beta libraries. In the source study's methods: A new computational method based on a probabilistic model of VDJ rearrangement was used to identify disease-linked TCR variants. The public reads were reprocessed in TCRdb via fastp at Q25 and MiXCR, keeping in-frame beta chains. Each CDR3 protein gets just one entry, which takes the most common genes and DNA from the rows behind it. These V and J calls are TCRdb output, not the study's own analysis. The sample table shows about 330,000 distinct CDR3 sequences, and roughly 8% are seen once. Roughly 14% of the sample belongs to the ten largest clones.

The sequence was obtained from a male donor with ankylosing spondylitis. The chain is encoded by TRBV10-3 joined to TRBJ2-5, with no D gene named confidently. The sequenced sample was blood, either unsorted or a sorted T cell fraction (not recorded which). The DNA reads as follows: TGTGCCATCACCCCGGGTCCCAAAGAGACCCAGTACTTC. This sequence encodes CAITPGPKETQYF.